This is a list of T cell receptor beta chains from one sample in a study of CD8 T cells in Susac syndrome. TCRdb re-analysed the immunoSEQ multiplex PCR reads in MiXCR, keeping a single row per CDR3 protein. The repertoire holds some 150,000 distinct CDR3 sequences, 85% to 95% seen once, with 0.13% to 0.15% in the top ten. Specimen: CD4+ T cells from PBMCs. These receptors came from a human donor with Susac syndrome. CDR3s include the opening cysteine and the closing phenylalanine or tryptophan. The D gene is left open where the match is weak. Only part of the rows carry a size: once, few, many, or a class if the clone is expanded.

TGTGCCAGCAGCTGGGACAGGGGCCCCTACAATGAGCAGTTCTTC	CASSWDRGPYNEQFF	TRBD1	NA	TRBV13	TRBJ2-1
TGTGCCAGCAGCAAAGGGACAGGGGGCCACGAGCAGTACTTC	CASSKGTGGHEQYF	NA	NA	TRBV21-1	TRBJ2-7
TGTGCCAGCAGCGGACTAGCGGGGAACAACAATGAGCAGTTCTTC	CASSGLAGNNNEQFF	TRBD2	NA	TRBV12-3/TRBV12-4	TRBJ2-1
TGTGCCAGCGGTAGTTCCTGGGGCGGTGAGCAGTTCTTC	CASGSSWGGEQFF	NA	NA	TRBV9	TRBJ2-1
TGTGCCAGCAGTCAGCATACAGGGGGCTTGGCTGAAGCTTTCTTT	CASSQHTGGLAEAFF	TRBD1	NA	TRBV14	TRBJ1-1
TGTGCCAGCACCCTCGGCCCGGGGGGAGGCGAGCAGTACTTC	CASTLGPGGGEQYF	TRBD2	NA	TRBV9	TRBJ2-7
TGCAGTGCTAGAGATCACCAGGGCGACCAAGAGACCCAGTACTTC	CSARDHQGDQETQYF	NA	once	TRBV20-1	TRBJ2-5
TGTGCCAGCAGTGGATCAACAGGGGGACGGGAGACCCAGTACTTC	CASSGSTGGRETQYF	TRBD1	once	TRBV25-1	TRBJ2-5
TGTGCCAGCAGCCCCGGAGCGTCCCATGTTCTCTACGAGCAGTACTTC	CASSPGASHVLYEQYF	NA	NA	TRBV9	TRBJ2-7
TGTGCCAGCTCACCAGAGGGTTCGAGTAATGAAAAACTGTTTTTT	CASSPEGSSNEKLFF	NA	NA	TRBV18	TRBJ1-4
TGCAGTGCTAGCGGGGTGGCGGGAGATAGCACAGATACGCAGTATTTT	CSASGVAGDSTDTQYF	TRBD2	NA	TRBV20-1	TRBJ2-3
TGTGCCAGCAGTTCTCAGAGGTACCAAGAGACCCAGTACTTC	CASSSQRYQETQYF	NA	NA	TRBV28	TRBJ2-5
TGTGCCAGTAGTATAGAGGGATCCGGGACTACTCAGTACTTC	CASSIEGSGTTQYF	TRBD2	NA	TRBV19	TRBJ2-5
TGTGCCAGCAGCCCCTCCTTAGCCAGCCCCAATTCACCCCTCCACTTT	CASSPSLASPNSPLHF	NA	few	TRBV7-2	TRBJ1-6
TGTGCCAGCACCCTCGGGGCGGAGGCCTACGAGCAGTACTTC	CASTLGAEAYEQYF	NA	NA	TRBV6-2/TRBV6-3	TRBJ2-7
TGCAGCGCCCCGGACAGGGGAGAGGAGACCCAGTACTTC	CSAPDRGEETQYF	TRBD1	NA	TRBV29-1	TRBJ2-5
TGCGCCAGCAGCGCGGTCGGGACAGGCACCGGGGAGCTGTTTTTT	CASSAVGTGTGELFF	TRBD1	NA	TRBV5-1	TRBJ2-2
TGCGCCAGCAGCCCGGAACAGGGGTTGGATGGCTACACCTTC	CASSPEQGLDGYTF	TRBD1	NA	TRBV5-1	TRBJ1-2
TGTGCCAGCAGCTTAGGGCCTCAAGAGACCCAGTACTTC	CASSLGPQETQYF	NA	few	TRBV7-3	TRBJ2-5
TGTGCCAGCAGTCCCGAAAGGGGATTTCTAGGTGGCTACACCTTC	CASSPERGFLGGYTF	NA	once	TRBV12-3/TRBV12-4	TRBJ1-2
TGCAGCGTTGGACTAGCGGGAGATGCGACCTACGAGCAGTACTTC	CSVGLAGDATYEQYF	TRBD2	once	TRBV29-1	TRBJ2-7
TGTGCCAGCAGCACGGGACTAGCCTACGAGCAGTACTTC	CASSTGLAYEQYF	TRBD2	once	TRBV5-4	TRBJ2-7
TGTGCCTGGAGTATTTCGGCAGGGGGCCGGTATAGCAATCAGCCCCAGCATTTT	CAWSISAGGRYSNQPQHF	TRBD1	NA	TRBV30	TRBJ1-5
TGTGCCAGCACCACAGGGGTTGCTCAGCCCCAGCATTTT	CASTTGVAQPQHF	TRBD1	NA	TRBV12-3/TRBV12-4	TRBJ1-5
TGTGCCAGCAGCCAACTCTTGGACACCATATATTTT	CASSQLLDTIYF	NA	NA	TRBV3-1	TRBJ1-3
TGTGCCAATAGCAGGGGTACGGTTGGCAATGAGCAGTTCTTC	CANSRGTVGNEQFF	NA	NA	TRBV2	TRBJ2-1
TGCAGTGCCCCACAGTCGACAGGGATAAGCACAGATACGCAGTATTTT	CSAPQSTGISTDTQYF	TRBD1	NA	TRBV20-1	TRBJ2-3
TGCAGTGCCTCGACTAGCGGGAGGGATACGCAGTATTTT	CSASTSGRDTQYF	TRBD2	NA	TRBV20-1	TRBJ2-3
TGTGCCAGCAGCCTCGGGACTCAAGGGGCCTACGAGCAGTACTTC	CASSLGTQGAYEQYF	NA	once	TRBV4-2	TRBJ2-7
TGCGCCAGCAGCCCGGAAATGAGCTCCTACGAGCAGTACTTC	CASSPEMSSYEQYF	NA	NA	TRBV5-1	TRBJ2-7
TGTGCCAGTAGGCTCCGGCCGGGACAGAGCTATGGCTACACCTTC	CASRLRPGQSYGYTF	TRBD1	NA	TRBV19	TRBJ1-2
TGTGCCAGCAGGAGAGCGCTAGCGGAGAAGACCCAGTACTTC	CASRRALAEKTQYF	TRBD2	once	TRBV13	TRBJ2-5
TGTGCCATCGGGACAGGAGAAGAAGAGACCCAGTACTTC	CAIGTGEEETQYF	TRBD1	NA	TRBV10-3	TRBJ2-5
TGTGCCAGCACTGAGCGGGGGCTAGCCAAAAACATTCAGTACTTC	CASTERGLAKNIQYF	TRBD2	NA	TRBV28	TRBJ2-4
TGTGCCAGCAGCACGGGACTAGCGGCAGAGACCCAGTACTTC	CASSTGLAAETQYF	TRBD2	NA	TRBV5-6	TRBJ2-5
TGCGCCAGCAGCCAAGGCCTCATTCCCCTAGCGGGAGGTATGACAGATACGCAGTATTTT	CASSQGLIPLAGGMTDTQYF	TRBD2	NA	TRBV4-1	TRBJ2-3
TGCAGCGTTGCCGAAGGGGGAATACAGGGCGGCACTGAAGCTTTCTTT	CSVAEGGIQGGTEAFF	NA	once	TRBV29-1	TRBJ1-1
TGTGCCAGCAGCATGGAGGAGAATCAGCCCCAGCATTTT	CASSMEENQPQHF	NA	NA	TRBV7-2	TRBJ1-5
TGTGCCAGCAGACAAGCGATTCAGCCCCAGCATTTT	CASRQAIQPQHF	NA	NA	TRBV28	TRBJ1-5
TGTGCCAGCAGTTATGATGGAATCGCCGGGCGGTTCTTC	CASSYDGIAGRFF	NA	NA	TRBV6-6	TRBJ2-1
TGCGCCAGCAGCGTATTCGTATCGGGACAGGGTGGTAATGAGCAGTTCTTC	CASSVFVSGQGGNEQFF	TRBD1	NA	TRBV4-1	TRBJ2-1